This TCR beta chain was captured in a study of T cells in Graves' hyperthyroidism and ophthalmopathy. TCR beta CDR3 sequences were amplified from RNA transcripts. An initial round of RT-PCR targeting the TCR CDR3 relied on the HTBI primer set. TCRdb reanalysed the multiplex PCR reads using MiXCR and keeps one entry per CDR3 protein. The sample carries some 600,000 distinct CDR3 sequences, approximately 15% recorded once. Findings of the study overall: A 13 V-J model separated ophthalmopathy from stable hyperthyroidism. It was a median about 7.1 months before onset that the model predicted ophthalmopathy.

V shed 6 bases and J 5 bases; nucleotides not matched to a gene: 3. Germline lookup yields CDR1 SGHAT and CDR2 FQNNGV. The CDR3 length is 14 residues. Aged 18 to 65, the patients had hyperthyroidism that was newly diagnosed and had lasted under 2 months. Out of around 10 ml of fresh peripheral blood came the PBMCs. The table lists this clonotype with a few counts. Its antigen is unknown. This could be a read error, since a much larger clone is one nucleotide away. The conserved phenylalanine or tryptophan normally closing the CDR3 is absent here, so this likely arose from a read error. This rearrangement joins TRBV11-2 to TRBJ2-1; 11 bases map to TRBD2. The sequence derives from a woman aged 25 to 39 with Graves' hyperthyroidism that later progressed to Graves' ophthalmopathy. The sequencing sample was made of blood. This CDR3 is CASRTGLADNEQFL. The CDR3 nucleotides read TGTGCCAGCAGGACGGGACTAGCGGACAATGAGCAGTTCCTC.